Listed below are T cell receptor beta chains from one sample, sequenced in a study of OX40 agonist ivuxolimab in advanced cancers. This table comes from immunoSEQ multiplex PCR, and its TCRdb copy is limited to in-frame clones, with some not included. The sample holds 60,000 to 70,000 clones; about nine tenths are singletons and the top ten take roughly 1.2%. Here the sequenced sample was CD4+ or CD8+ T cells sorted from blood, taken in a trial of the OX40 agonist ivuxolimab. The receptor set was obtained from an adult with an advanced solid tumor such as melanoma, head and neck, liver or kidney cancer. Both conserved end residues are part of each CDR3. D genes are given only for firm matches. Clone size is shown for a subset of rows, as once, few, many or a class of expanded clone.

length	V	D	J	size	DNA	CDR3
11	TRBV19	-	TRBJ2-1	-	TGTGCCAGTAGGACGCGACATGAGCAGTTCTTC	CASRTRHEQFF
14	TRBV2	-	TRBJ2-3	-	TGTGCCAGCAGTGAAGCTCTCACCACAGATACGCAGTATTTT	CASSEALTTDTQYF
12	TRBV7-9	-	TRBJ1-3	few	TGTGCCAGCAGCCGATCTGGAAACACCATATATTTT	CASSRSGNTIYF
15	TRBV5-1	-	TRBJ2-7	-	TGCGCCACCAGGGTCCTCCCAACCGCGCCCTACGAGCAGTACTTC	CATRVLPTAPYEQYF
14	TRBV10-3	-	TRBJ2-5	-	TGTGCCATCCGTCCGGAACGGGTCCAAGAGACCCAGTACTTC	CAIRPERVQETQYF
15	TRBV30	TRBD2	TRBJ2-3	-	TGTGCCTGTTCCCAGTTAGCGGGAGGGATAGATACGCAGTATTTT	CACSQLAGGIDTQYF
17	TRBV28	TRBD2	TRBJ2-2	-	TGTGCCAGCAGACCGCCCCGACTAGCGGGAGAATCCGGGGAGCTGTTTTTT	CASRPPRLAGESGELFF
13	TRBV6-1	-	TRBJ1-6	few	TGTGCCAGCGGACAGAGAGATAATTCACCCCTCCACTTT	CASGQRDNSPLHF
14	TRBV6-1	-	TRBJ2-7	-	TGTGCCAGCCGGCCCGGGGCTGTGGGTTACGAGCAGTACTTC	CASRPGAVGYEQYF
15	TRBV5-6	-	TRBJ1-5	-	TGTGCCAGCAGCTTGTGGAGTAAGGGGCGGCAGCCCCAGCATTTT	CASSLWSKGRQPQHF
15	TRBV7-2	-	TRBJ1-2	-	TGTGCCAGCAGCTTAGGAGGTGGGGGTCTCAGAGGCTACACCTTC	CASSLGGGGLRGYTF
14	TRBV30	-	TRBJ2-1	-	TGTGCCTGGAGTGGGCTTGGGCAAGTCAATGAGCAGTTCTTC	CAWSGLGQVNEQFF
13	TRBV4-1	TRBD2	TRBJ2-5	-	TGCGCCAGCAGTCAAGCGGGAAGCGAGACCCAGTACTTC	CASSQAGSETQYF
12	TRBV30	TRBD1	TRBJ1-2	-	TGTGCCTGGAGTACAACAGGGGAAGGCTACACCTTC	CAWSTTGEGYTF
14	TRBV5-6	TRBD2	TRBJ2-5	-	TGTGCCAGCAGCTTTCGGGCAGCGGGAGGGCCATACCACTTC	CASSFRAAGGPYHF
15	TRBV15	TRBD1	TRBJ2-5	-	TGTGCCACCAGCAGAGACAGGGGGAGCCAAGAGACCCAGTACTTC	CATSRDRGSQETQYF
14	TRBV6-5	-	TRBJ1-5	-	TGTGCCAGCAGTATAGGGTGGGGGTCCCAGCCCCAGCATTTT	CASSIGWGSQPQHF
15	TRBV6-6	-	TRBJ2-3	-	TGTGCCAGCAGACGCTCCGGAGGGGCCACAGATACGCAGTATTTT	CASRRSGGATDTQYF
11	TRBV7-2	-	TRBJ2-1	-	TGTGCCAGCAGCCCGTACAATGAGCAGTTCTTC	CASSPYNEQFF
15	TRBV5-1	TRBD2	TRBJ2-1	once	TGCGCCAGCAGCGCACTAGCGGCCCCGTACAATGAGCAGTTCTTC	CASSALAAPYNEQFF
15	TRBV7-3	TRBD2	TRBJ2-1	once	TGTGCCAGCAGCTTCGACCAGGGACTACACAATGAGCAGTTCTTC	CASSFDQGLHNEQFF
14	TRBV19	TRBD1	TRBJ1-4	-	TGTGCCAGTAGTACGACAGGGGGCGTTGAAAAACTGTTTTTT	CASSTTGGVEKLFF
14	TRBV27	TRBD2	TRBJ2-5	-	TGTGCCAGCAGCATTAGCGGGAGAAAAGAGACCCAGTACTTC	CASSISGRKETQYF
12	TRBV14	-	TRBJ1-4	-	TGTGCCAGCAGCCGACAGGCAGAGGGACTGTTTTTT	CASSRQAEGLFF
19	TRBV5-6	TRBD2	TRBJ2-1	-	TGTGCCAGCAGCCCAATAAACCCACTAGCGGGAGTATCCTACAATGAGCAGTTCTTC	CASSPINPLAGVSYNEQFF
14	TRBV7-3	-	TRBJ2-2	-	TGTGCCAGCAGCGTAGGACTTAACACCGGGGAGCTGTTTTTT	CASSVGLNTGELFF
15	TRBV27	TRBD1	TRBJ1-1	once	TGTGCCAGCAGTGGCGACAGGGGGCGGAACACTGAAGCTTTCTTT	CASSGDRGRNTEAFF
16	TRBV4-1	-	TRBJ1-5	-	TGCGCCAGCAGCCAAGTTTATGGGGCGAGCAATCAGCCCCAGCATTTT	CASSQVYGASNQPQHF
13	TRBV19	-	TRBJ1-1	few	TGTGCCAGTAGAATACAGGAATCGACTGAAGCTTTCTTT	CASRIQESTEAFF
16	TRBV4-1	-	TRBJ1-5	-	TGCGCCAGCAGCCAAGTAACGGAGTATAGCAATCAGCCCCAGCATTTT	CASSQVTEYSNQPQHF
14	TRBV6-1	TRBD2	TRBJ2-5	-	TGTGCCGGTGGACTAGCGGGAGGGGGGGAGACCCAGTACTTC	CAGGLAGGGETQYF
15	TRBV18	-	TRBJ1-2	-	TGTGCCAGCTCACCGCTCAAGGGTGACAACTATGGCTACACCTTC	CASSPLKGDNYGYTF
11	TRBV20-1	-	TRBJ2-5	-	TGCAGTGCTACAAGTGCGGAGACCCAGTACTTC	CSATSAETQYF
15	TRBV18	-	TRBJ2-1	-	TGTGCCAGCTCACCAATTGGGGACGGGAACAATGAGCAGTTCTTC	CASSPIGDGNNEQFF
16	TRBV5-5	TRBD1	TRBJ2-7	-	TGTGCCCGCAGTTCACTGGGGGGACAGGGGGCTGGGGAGCAGTACTTC	CARSSLGGQGAGEQYF
17	TRBV30	TRBD2	TRBJ2-5	few	TGTGCCTGGAGTGGCCAAAGACTAGCGGGGGCCGGGGAGACCCAGTACTTC	CAWSGQRLAGAGETQYF
13	TRBV29-1	-	TRBJ1-1	-	TGCAGCGTTGAGGGGGTGATTTGGACTGAAGCTTTCTTT	CSVEGVIWTEAFF
15	TRBV6-6	-	TRBJ1-2	-	TGTGCCAGCAGTTACGGGCGTTTGGTTAACTATGGCTACACCTTC	CASSYGRLVNYGYTF
12	TRBV14	-	TRBJ1-2	-	TGTGCCAGCAGCCAGGGAGTTGAGGGCTACACCTTC	CASSQGVEGYTF
13	TRBV4-1	-	TRBJ2-3	-	TGCGCCAGCAGCCAAAGGGGCTCAGATACGCAGTATTTT	CASSQRGSDTQYF
16	TRBV5-6	TRBD2	TRBJ2-5	-	TGTGCCAGCAGCTTCACTAGCGGAAGAAGCGGAGAGACCCAGTACTTC	CASSFTSGRSGETQYF
13	TRBV5-1	-	TRBJ2-1	-	TGCGCCAGCAGCTTGGCCTTTAACAATGAGCAGTTCTTC	CASSLAFNNEQFF
14	TRBV29-1	TRBD1	TRBJ2-1	-	TGCAGCGGGAGGAGGGCACAGGGGGCTGCTGAGCAGTTCTTC	CSGRRAQGAAEQFF
15	TRBV6-1	-	TRBJ2-5	-	TGTGCCAGCAGTGAAGCCAGGGGCGCGGAAGAGACCCAGTACTTC	CASSEARGAEETQYF
15	TRBV6-1	TRBD2	TRBJ2-3	-	TGTGCCAGCAGTGAAGCGCTGGCGGGAGCCGATACGCAGTATTTT	CASSEALAGADTQYF
14	TRBV7-9	TRBD1	TRBJ2-7	-	TGTGCCAGCAGTATGGACAGGCCCGTCTACGAGCAGTACTTC	CASSMDRPVYEQYF
15	TRBV5-1	TRBD1	TRBJ2-2	once	TGCGCCACCAAACCGGGACAGGGGAACCACGGGGAGCTGTTTTTT	CATKPGQGNHGELFF
14	TRBV10-1	-	TRBJ1-1	-	TGCGCCAGCAGTCCAGAAAGATCGAACACTGAAGCTTTCTTT	CASSPERSNTEAFF
16	TRBV28	TRBD1	TRBJ1-5	-	TGTGCCAGCAGCTCCAATAAGGGACAGACCAATCAGCCCCAGCATTTT	CASSSNKGQTNQPQHF
16	TRBV28	TRBD1	TRBJ1-4	-	TGTGCCAGCAGTTTAAGGGGGACAGTGGCTAATGAAAAACTGTTTTTT	CASSLRGTVANEKLFF
14	TRBV5-8	-	TRBJ2-1	-	TGTGCCAGCAGCTTGTCCGAGGATCACAATGAGCAGTTCTTC	CASSLSEDHNEQFF
15	TRBV10-2	-	TRBJ2-3	-	TGCGCCAGCAGTGAGCGAGTCTCTAGCACAGATACGCAGTATTTT	CASSERVSSTDTQYF
16	TRBV28	TRBD2	TRBJ2-3	-	TGTGCCAGCACCCCATCTAGCGGGTCGGGCACAGATACGCAGTATTTT	CASTPSSGSGTDTQYF
15	TRBV6-1	-	TRBJ1-5	-	TGTGCCAGCAGCACAGAAGGACAGAACAATCAGCCCCAGCATTTT	CASSTEGQNNQPQHF
15	TRBV6-5	-	TRBJ2-1	-	TGTGCCAGCAGTCATCTGAACCGCCGGGGCAATGAGCAGTTCTTC	CASSHLNRRGNEQFF
12	TRBV5-4	-	TRBJ2-2	-	TGTGCCAGCGGAAGGAACACCGGGGAGCTGTTTTTT	CASGRNTGELFF
17	TRBV10-3	-	TRBJ2-1	-	TGTGCCATCAGCGCAACGGTTGGAGATCCTACCTACAATGAGCAGTTCTTC	CAISATVGDPTYNEQFF